These T cell receptor beta chains were read from a single sample in a study of identical twins. TCRdb itself ran the 5' RACE reads through MiXCR, one entry per CDR3 protein. The data show 500,000 to 650,000 distinct CDR3 sequences, roughly 7.2% seen once. The same data also contributed to another study, on yellow fever vaccine responses in identical twins.

Sequenced material: PBMCs. The receptors derive from a woman under 30 in good health. Both conserved end residues are part of each CDR3. A D gene is named only where the DNA matches it firmly. The listing skips clone size in some rows; elsewhere it reads once, few, many or a size class.

V	D	size	J	CDR3	DNA
TRBV28	TRBD2	-	TRBJ2-3	CASSPYYGREGDTQYF	TGTGCCAGCAGTCCCTATTACGGGAGGGAGGGAGATACGCAGTATTTT
TRBV3-1	TRBD1	few	TRBJ2-1	CASSQRTGESEQFF	TGTGCCAGCAGCCAACGGACAGGGGAGAGTGAGCAGTTCTTC
TRBV27	TRBD2	-	TRBJ2-1	CASSLGTSGSSYNEQFF	TGTGCCAGCAGTTTAGGGACTAGCGGGAGCTCCTACAATGAGCAGTTCTTC
TRBV7-6	TRBD2	-	TRBJ2-5	CASSLRGGGAKETQYF	TGTGCCAGCAGCTTACGGGGCGGGGGGGCGAAAGAGACCCAGTACTTC
TRBV18	-	many	TRBJ2-1	CASSPPSDNEQFF	TGTGCCAGCTCACCACCGAGCGACAATGAGCAGTTCTTC
TRBV5-1	-	-	TRBJ2-2	CASSIGTANTGELFF	TGCGCCAGCTCTATTGGGACGGCGAACACCGGGGAGCTGTTTTTT
TRBV7-6	-	few	TRBJ2-5	CASRKNGGLETQYF	TGTGCCAGCAGAAAAAACGGGGGGCTAGAGACCCAGTACTTC
TRBV6-1	-	-	TRBJ1-1	CASSDLQGTEAFF	TGTGCCAGCAGTGACTTACAGGGCACTGAAGCTTTCTTT
TRBV5-1	-	few	TRBJ2-2	CASSLAWTNTGELFF	TGCGCCAGCAGCTTGGCCTGGACGAACACCGGGGAGCTGTTTTTT
TRBV20-1	-	many	TRBJ1-1	CSARDVLVTEAFF	TGCAGTGCTAGAGATGTCCTGGTAACTGAAGCTTTCTTT
TRBV29-1	-	many	TRBJ1-1	CSVDSEKIGDTEAFF	TGCAGCGTTGATTCGGAGAAAATTGGGGACACTGAAGCTTTCTTT
TRBV2	-	-	TRBJ2-3	CASAPRTDTQYF	TGTGCCAGCGCACCTAGGACAGATACGCAGTATTTT
TRBV7-9	TRBD2	-	TRBJ2-1	CASRYSAGSGDNEQFF	TGTGCCAGCAGATATAGTGCAGGGAGCGGGGACAATGAGCAGTTCTTC
TRBV5-1	-	-	TRBJ2-1	CASSLYSGTEQFF	TGCGCCAGCAGCTTGTATAGCGGCACTGAGCAGTTCTTC
TRBV12-3/TRBV12-4	-	-	TRBJ1-1	CASTISVSEAFF	TGTGCCAGCACCATCTCTGTTTCCGAAGCTTTCTTT
TRBV18	TRBD1	many	TRBJ1-2	CASSPPAGGQANYGYTF	TGTGCCAGCTCACCACCCGCCGGAGGACAGGCTAACTATGGCTACACCTTC
TRBV5-1	TRBD2	few	TRBJ2-1	CASSLATSVRYNEQFF	TGCGCCAGCAGCTTGGCCACTAGCGTACGTTACAATGAGCAGTTCTTC
TRBV5-4	TRBD1	-	TRBJ1-6	CASSLNPDRRNSPLHF	TGTGCCAGCAGCTTGAATCCGGACAGGAGGAATTCACCCCTCCACTTT
TRBV20-1	TRBD2	-	TRBJ2-1	CCARDQEREAYNEQFF	TGCTGTGCTAGAGATCAGGAGCGGGAGGCCTACAATGAGCAGTTCTTC
TRBV15	-	many	TRBJ2-5	CATSREETQYF	TGTGCCACCAGCAGAGAAGAGACCCAGTACTTC
TRBV29-1	-	many	TRBJ1-4	CSTSTGTNEKLFF	TGCAGCACCTCAACAGGCACTAATGAAAAACTGTTTTTT
TRBV28	TRBD2	-	TRBJ2-4	CASSPPPGGGSGNIQYF	TGTGCCAGCAGTCCCCCTCCGGGAGGGGGGTCCGGGAACATTCAGTACTTC
TRBV3-1	-	few	TRBJ2-6	CASRWGPGANVLTF	TGTGCCAGCAGATGGGGACCTGGGGCCAACGTCCTGACTTTC
TRBV19	-	-	TRBJ2-6	CASTPGSTSGANVLTF	TGTGCCAGTACTCCCGGGTCCACCTCTGGGGCCAACGTCCTGACTTTC